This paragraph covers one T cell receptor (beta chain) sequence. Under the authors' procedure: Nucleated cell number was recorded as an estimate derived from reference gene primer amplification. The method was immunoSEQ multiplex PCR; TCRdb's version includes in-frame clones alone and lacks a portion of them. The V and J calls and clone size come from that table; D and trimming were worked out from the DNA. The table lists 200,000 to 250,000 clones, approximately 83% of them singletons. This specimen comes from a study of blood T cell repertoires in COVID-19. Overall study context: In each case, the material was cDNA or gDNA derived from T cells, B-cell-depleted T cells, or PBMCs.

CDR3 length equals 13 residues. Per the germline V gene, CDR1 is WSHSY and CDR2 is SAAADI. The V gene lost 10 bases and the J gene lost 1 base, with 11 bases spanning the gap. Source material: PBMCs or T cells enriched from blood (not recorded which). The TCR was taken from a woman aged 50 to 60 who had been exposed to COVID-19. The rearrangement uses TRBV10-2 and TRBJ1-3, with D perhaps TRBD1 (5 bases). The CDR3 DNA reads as TGCGCCACCGAGGAGGGGTCTGGAAACACCATATATTTT. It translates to CATEEGSGNTIYF.